Presented here are 23 T cell receptor beta chains from one specimen sequenced in a study of identical twins. TCRdb reanalysed the 5' RACE reads using MiXCR and keeps one entry per CDR3 protein. Among about 790,000 distinct CDR3 sequences listed, 15% to 20% were seen once. A further study also used this sample, focusing on T cells expressing NK-cell markers.

The source material was PBMCs. The receptors shown here come from a woman aged 18-29 years in good health.

This chain links TRBV29-1 with TRBJ2-3, with 8 bases identical to TRBD2. Germline V CDR1 and CDR2: SQVTM, ANQGSEA. J lost 5 bases, V lost 7 bases, and 5 bases had no gene match. The CDR3 loop spans 12 amino acids. The CDR3 DNA reads TGCAGCGGGACTAGCTCGGGAGATACGCAGTATTTT. This sequence encodes CSGTSSGDTQYF.

This clonotype was found many times. Here the CDR3 DNA reads TGTGCCAGCAGTTCCGGACAGGGGCATCTTGATTTGAACACTGAAGCTTTCTTT. It codes for CASSSGQGHLDLNTEAFF. V gene TRBV12-3 or TRBV12-4 combines with J gene TRBJ1-1, with 9 bases matching TRBD1. Germline trimming cut 4 bases from V and 0 bases from J; bases unmatched to any gene: 12. There are 18 residues in the CDR3.

The rearrangement uses TRBV7-3 and TRBJ2-1, with 12 bases fitting TRBD2. The CDR3 is made up of 15 amino acids. V lost 5 bases to trimming and J lost 6 bases; unmatched junction nucleotides: 5. Germline V gene lookup returns CDR1 SGHTA and CDR2 FQGTGA. The CDR3: CASSNPGLAGNEQFF. In nucleotides, the CDR3 is TGTGCCAGCAGCAACCCGGGACTAGCGGGCAATGAGCAGTTCTTC.

This chain joins TRBV29-1 and TRBJ2-5; 7 nucleotides line up with TRBD1. The CDR3 is made up of 16 amino acids. V gave up 1 base and J gave up 2 bases; unmatched junction bases: 10. Germline-derived CDR1 and CDR2 are SQVTM and ANQGSEA. The CDR3 DNA follows: TGCAGCGTTGAAGTTACGAGACAGGGAAAGCAAGAGACCCAGTACTTC. It is translated as CSVEVTRQGKQETQYF. The entire variable domain, with the rest obtained from reference TRBV29-1 and TRBJ2-5, is as follows: SAVISQKPSRDICQRGTSLTIQCQVDSQVTMMFWYRQQPGQSLTLIATANQGSEATYESGFVIDKFPISRPNLTFSTLTVSNMSPEDSSIYLCSVEVTRQGKQETQYFGPGTRLLVL.

V and J are TRBV7-9 and TRBJ2-5, with D possibly matching TRBD2 (5 bases). V was shortened by 4 bases and J by 2 bases, with 14 bases between the two germline ends. The CDR3 contains 15 residues. Germline assignment: CDR1 SEHNR and CDR2 FQNEAQ (reference sequence). The CDR3 reads CASSSGLTGQETQYF. CDR3 DNA: TGTGCCAGCAGCTCAGGCCTAACGGGGCAAGAGACCCAGTACTTC.

The chain recombines TRBV18 with TRBJ2-5, with D possibly matching TRBD2 (6 bases). The germline CDR1 and CDR2 sequences are KGHSH and LQKENI. Trimming removed 0 bases at V and 3 bases at J, with 11 bases between. The CDR3 is 15 residues long. As DNA, the CDR3 is TGTGCCAGCTCACCACCGGGACTCCGAAAAGAGACCCAGTACTTC. Translating it yields CASSPPGLRKETQYF.

The chain couples TRBV4-1 to TRBJ2-3, with 10 bases fitting TRBD2. The CDR3 loop spans 17 amino acids. Unmatched junction bases numbered 8, after V lost 3 bases and J lost 2 bases. Germline loops: CDR1 MGHRA, CDR2 YSYEKL. The DNA for the CDR3 is TGCGCCAGCAGCCATACCGTTAGCGGGGGGCCCACAGATACGCAGTATTTT. This encodes CASSHTVSGGPTDTQYF.

The genes are TRBV6-2 or TRBV6-3 and TRBJ2-7; 9 bases match TRBD1. CDR3 size: 15 residues. V shed 6 bases and J 1 base; nucleotides not matched to a gene: 7. The germline V gene encodes CDR1 MNHEY and CDR2 SVGEGT. CDR3 coding DNA: TGTGCCAGCAGGACACAGGGGGCGATTTCCTACGAGCAGTACTTC. It codes for CASRTQGAISYEQYF.

The chain carries TRBV5-1 and TRBJ2-2; 9 bases agree with TRBD1. In germline, CDR1 is SGHRS, CDR2 YFSETQ. V shed 1 base, J shed 5 bases, and the junction held 6 bases outside the gene matches. This CDR3 contains 16 residues. The CDR3 loop reads CASSLPGGQGTGELFF. The CDR3 DNA follows: TGCGCCAGCAGCTTGCCCGGGGGACAGGGTACCGGGGAGCTGTTTTTT.

The V gene is TRBV10-3, the J gene TRBJ2-3; a possible D gene is TRBD2 (5 bases). V was clipped by 6 bases and J by 0 bases, with 13 bases between them. This CDR3 is 15 amino acids long. Germline values: CDR1 ENHRY, CDR2 SYGVKD. CDR3 residues: CAISPWRVSTDTQYF. CDR3 coding DNA: TGTGCCATCAGCCCTTGGCGGGTGAGCACAGATACGCAGTATTTT.

This clonotype turned up a few times. The genes are TRBV7-8 and TRBJ1-1; no clear D. Trimming removed 2 bases from V and 0 bases from J, with 7 bases in between. The germline CDR1 and CDR2 sequences are SGHVS and FQNEAQ. The CDR3 runs to 14 residues. CDR3 DNA: TGTGCCAGCAGCTTAAAGGTTCTGAACACTGAAGCTTTCTTT. This encodes CASSLKVLNTEAFF.

This clonotype was picked up a small number of times. V usage is TRBV6-5 and J usage is TRBJ2-2; TRBD2 agrees at 8 bases. CDR3 length: 15 residues. V dropped 0 bases and J dropped 8; count of bases not matched to a gene: 5. CDR1 and CDR2 from the germline V gene are MNHEY and SVGAGI. The CDR3, as DNA: TGTGCCAGCAGTTACTCCTTCAGCGGGGGTGGGGAGCTGTTTTTT. Its protein is CASSYSFSGGGELFF.

The V gene is TRBV2, the J gene TRBJ2-7, with TRBD2 matching over 15 bases. Unmatched junction bases numbered 7, after V lost 4 bases and J lost 6 bases. The length of the CDR3 is 16 residues. Germline loops: CDR1 SNHLY, CDR2 FYNNEI. In nucleotides, the CDR3 is TGTGCCAGCAGTGGGAGGGGGACTAGCGGGAGGACCGAGCAGTACTTC. Protein product: CASSGRGTSGRTEQYF.

This clonotype has just a few counts. This rearrangement joins TRBV5-1 to TRBJ2-5; the D is unclear. This CDR3 comprises 14 residues. Germline lookup yields CDR1 SGHRS and CDR2 YFSETQ. Trimming shortened V by 4 bases and J by 1 base, and 11 bases separated the two germline ends. In DNA, the CDR3 is TGCGCCAGCAGCGCCGACGTAATCCAAGAGACCCAGTACTTC. It codes for CASSADVIQETQYF.

This clonotype was observed a few times. The genes are TRBV29-1 and TRBJ2-1, with D unresolved. The germline V and J ends were trimmed by 1 base and 10 bases, with 8 bases remaining between them. The CDR3 has 11 residues. The germline gives CDR1 SQVTM, CDR2 ANQGSEA. The chain's CDR3 is CSVEGSEEQFF. The CDR3 nucleotides are TGCAGCGTTGAAGGGAGCGAGGAGCAGTTCTTC.

This clonotype was counted a few times. The CDR3 DNA follows: TGCGCCAGCAGCCAAGATGGGGGACCACGGAGCTCCTACAATGAGCAGTTCTTC. This translates into CASSQDGGPRSSYNEQFF. The V call is TRBV4-1, the J call TRBJ2-1; possibly TRBD1 or TRBD2 for D (5 bases each). Germline V gene sequence: CDR1 MGHRA, CDR2 YSYEKL. Trimming removed 0 bases at V and 0 bases at J, with 15 bases between. CDR3 length: 18 amino acids.

This chain links TRBV11-2 with TRBJ2-7; TRBD1 might be the D (6 bases). Germline V CDR1 and CDR2: SGHAT, FQNNGV. This CDR3 spans 15 amino acids. V shed 8 bases and J shed 1 base, with 18 bases lying between them. The CDR3 bases are TGTGCCAGCCGACAGGTAGGGGGACGGTCCTACGAGCAGTACTTC. Translated, it gives CASRQVGGRSYEQYF.

The chain has TRBV7-9 and TRBJ2-4; TRBD2 matches at 7 bases. The CDR3 is 13 amino acids. Trimming took 3 bases from V and 7 from J; bases not matched to a gene: 3. The germline CDR1 and CDR2 sequences are SEHNR and FQNEAQ (reference sequence). This CDR3 is CASSFSGGNIQYF. CDR3 sequence (DNA): TGTGCCAGCAGCTTTTCCGGGGGGAACATTCAGTACTTC.

This clonotype was seen at least ten times. CDR3 region: CASSLEHGSYGYTF. Written as DNA, the CDR3 is TGTGCCAGCAGCTTAGAGCATGGATCCTATGGCTACACCTTC. V usage is TRBV7-3 and J usage is TRBJ1-2; D remains ambiguous. Trimming stripped 2 bases from V and 4 bases from J, with 11 bases between. The V gene's germline CDR1 is SGHTA and CDR2 FQGTGA. The CDR3 runs to 14 residues.

This chain links TRBV24-1 with TRBJ2-5; no clear D. CDR1 and CDR2 (germline): KGHDR, SFDVKD. V was cut by 3 bases and J by 1 base, with 11 bases left in between. The CDR3 loop spans 15 amino acids. CDR3 sequence: CATSDPRQSQETQYF. In DNA form, the CDR3 reads TGTGCCACCAGTGATCCCAGACAAAGCCAAGAGACCCAGTACTTC.

This chain joins TRBV29-1 and TRBJ1-2; D is possibly TRBD1 (6 bases). This CDR3 region has 13 residues. Germline lookup yields CDR1 SQVTM and CDR2 ANQGSEA. The ends were cut back, 2 bases at V and 5 bases at J, with 12 bases in the middle. Here the CDR3 DNA reads TGCAGCGTTGAACCAGGGGTCGAGTATGGCTACACCTTC. This codes for CSVEPGVEYGYTF.

Only a few counts were recorded for this clonotype. The chain carries TRBV6-1 and TRBJ2-2; D unresolved. This CDR3 is 14 amino acids long. V was clipped by 8 bases and J by 5 bases, with 15 bases between them. In germline, CDR1 is MNHNS, CDR2 SASEGT. This chain's CDR3 is CASRTGLGTGELFF. The DNA of the CDR3 is TGTGCCAGCCGCACCGGGCTGGGAACCGGGGAGCTGTTTTTT.

V is TRBV6-2 or TRBV6-3 and J is TRBJ2-1; D not resolved. The CDR3 has 11 residues. The V end was cut by 4 bases, the J end by 11 bases, with 9 bases between. Germline V lookup: CDR1 MNHEY, CDR2 SVGEGT. CDR3 in amino acids: CASSFDSKQFF. For the CDR3, the DNA is TGTGCCAGCAGTTTTGACTCTAAGCAGTTCTTC.